Here is one T cell receptor beta chain with its context. Its antigen remains unidentified. Other DNA sequences in the same sample also yield this CDR3. This sample was included in a study of cytomegalovirus exposure and HLA in healthy donors. The PCR used 60 Vbeta and 13 Jbeta primers. Profiled with immunoSEQ multiplex PCR; TCRdb holds only in-frame clones, not every one. The table has roughly 80,000 clones, roughly four fifths seen once. This CDR3 is built from 15 residues. Germline CDR1 and CDR2: SGHDN and FVKESK. V lost 4 bases to trimming and J lost 3 bases; unmatched junction nucleotides: 9. Notes on the study in general: A cluster of highly shared sequence variants was likely a sequencing artifact.

The sample consisted of PBMCs. This rearrangement joins TRBV14 to TRBJ2-7, with 7 bases that match TRBD1. The receptor was isolated from a woman in her 30s in good health and CMV-seronegative. CDR3: CASSPPHRGGYEQYF. Here the CDR3 DNA reads TGTGCCAGCAGCCCCCCCCACAGGGGTGGCTACGAGCAGTACTTC.